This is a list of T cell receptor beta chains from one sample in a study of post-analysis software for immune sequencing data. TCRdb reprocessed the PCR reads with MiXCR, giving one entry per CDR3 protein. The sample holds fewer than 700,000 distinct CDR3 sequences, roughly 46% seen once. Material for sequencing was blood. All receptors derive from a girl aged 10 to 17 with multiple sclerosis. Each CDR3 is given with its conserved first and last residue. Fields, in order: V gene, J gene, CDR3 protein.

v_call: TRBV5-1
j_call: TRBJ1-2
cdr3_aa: CASSLRGSGGYTF

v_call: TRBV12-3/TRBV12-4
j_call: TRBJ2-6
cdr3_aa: CASSQSGGTSGANVLTF

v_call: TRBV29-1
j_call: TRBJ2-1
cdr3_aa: CSVVAGSSYNEQFF

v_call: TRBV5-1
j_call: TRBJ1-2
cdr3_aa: CASRFYRDDYGYTF

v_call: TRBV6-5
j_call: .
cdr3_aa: CASSYSRTSGRHEQYF

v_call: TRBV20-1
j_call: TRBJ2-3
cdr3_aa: CSARGGLAGGHGTDTQYF

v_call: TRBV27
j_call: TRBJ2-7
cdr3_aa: CASSSLPGGTDYEQYF

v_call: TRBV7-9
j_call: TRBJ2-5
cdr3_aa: CASSPSGGAETQYF

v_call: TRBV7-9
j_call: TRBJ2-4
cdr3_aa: CASSPRGDIQYF

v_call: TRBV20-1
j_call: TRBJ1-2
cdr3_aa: CSARVEGRRGYTF

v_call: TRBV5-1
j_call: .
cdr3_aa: CASSFLLGEIYEQYF

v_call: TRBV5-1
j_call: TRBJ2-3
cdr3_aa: CASSQGPVGFTDTQYF

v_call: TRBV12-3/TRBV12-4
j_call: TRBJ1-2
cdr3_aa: CASRTDRVYGYTF

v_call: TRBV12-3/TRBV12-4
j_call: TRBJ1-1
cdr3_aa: CASSPPITGNTEAFF

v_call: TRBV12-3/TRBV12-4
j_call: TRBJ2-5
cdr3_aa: CASSFGTGGRQETQYF

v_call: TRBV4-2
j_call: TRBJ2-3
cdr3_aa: CASSQDQAGSSYTQYF

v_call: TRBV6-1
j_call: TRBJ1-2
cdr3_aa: CASSPGLDRGRSYGYTF

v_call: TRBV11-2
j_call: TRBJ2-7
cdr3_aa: CASREVAGVTYEQYF

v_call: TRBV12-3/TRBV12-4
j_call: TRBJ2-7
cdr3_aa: CASSLEAGLDEQYF

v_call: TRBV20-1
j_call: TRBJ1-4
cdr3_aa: CSAEGRGTREKLFF

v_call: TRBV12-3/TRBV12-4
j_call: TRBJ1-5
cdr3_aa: CASSLNPRNQPQHF

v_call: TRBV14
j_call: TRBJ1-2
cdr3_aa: CASSLVGHYGYTF

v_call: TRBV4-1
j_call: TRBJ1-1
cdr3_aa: CASSRWDSGGTEAFF

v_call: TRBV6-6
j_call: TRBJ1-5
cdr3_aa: CASSYHQGREDYQPQHF

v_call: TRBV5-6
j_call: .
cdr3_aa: CASSWGTSRMNIQYF

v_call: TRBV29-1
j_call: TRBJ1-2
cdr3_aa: CSASGSKYGYTF

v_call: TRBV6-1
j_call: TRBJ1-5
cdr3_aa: CASSDHRGGGQPQHF

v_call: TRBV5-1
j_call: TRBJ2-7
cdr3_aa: CASSSSRGLAYEQYF

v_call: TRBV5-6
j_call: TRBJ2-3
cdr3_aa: CASSLPEGGSVWNTQYF

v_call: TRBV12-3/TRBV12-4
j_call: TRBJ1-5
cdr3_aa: CASSKDRGDQPQHF

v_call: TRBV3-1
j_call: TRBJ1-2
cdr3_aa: CASSQATYGYTF

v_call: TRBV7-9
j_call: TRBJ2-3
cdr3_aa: CVSSPRTSGSGTDTQYF

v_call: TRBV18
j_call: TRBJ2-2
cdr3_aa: CASSPVARRNTGELFF

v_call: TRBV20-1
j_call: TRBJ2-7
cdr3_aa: CSAWTGGSSYEQYF

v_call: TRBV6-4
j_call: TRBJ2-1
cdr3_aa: CASSHGGGMGYNEQFF

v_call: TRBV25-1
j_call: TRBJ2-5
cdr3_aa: CASSDILSGTGKETQYF

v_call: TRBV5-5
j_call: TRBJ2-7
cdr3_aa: CASSLLTFGSYEQYF

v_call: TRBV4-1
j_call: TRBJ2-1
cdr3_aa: CASSQLAGGSNEQFF

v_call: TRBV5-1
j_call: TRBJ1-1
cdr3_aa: CASRHGTVNTEAFF

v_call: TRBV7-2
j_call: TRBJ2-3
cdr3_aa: CASSLVSGGDTQYF

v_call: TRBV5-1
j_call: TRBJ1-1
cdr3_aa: CASRTGQANTEAFF

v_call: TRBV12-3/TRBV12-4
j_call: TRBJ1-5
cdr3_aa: CASRLPQRGQPQHF

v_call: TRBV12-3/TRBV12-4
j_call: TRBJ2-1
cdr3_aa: CANTQTSWTSYNEQFF

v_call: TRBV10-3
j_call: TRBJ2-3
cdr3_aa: CAISAAESDTQYF

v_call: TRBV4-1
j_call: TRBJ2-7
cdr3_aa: CASSQVRAPGYEQYF

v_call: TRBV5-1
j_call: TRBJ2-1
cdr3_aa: CASRLRQGSNEQFF

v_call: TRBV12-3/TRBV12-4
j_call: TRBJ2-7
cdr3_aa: CASSLRECYEQYF

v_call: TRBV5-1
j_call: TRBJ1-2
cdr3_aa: CASSPTTGFGYTF

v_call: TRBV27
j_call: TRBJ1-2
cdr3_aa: CASRPSGGASYGYTF